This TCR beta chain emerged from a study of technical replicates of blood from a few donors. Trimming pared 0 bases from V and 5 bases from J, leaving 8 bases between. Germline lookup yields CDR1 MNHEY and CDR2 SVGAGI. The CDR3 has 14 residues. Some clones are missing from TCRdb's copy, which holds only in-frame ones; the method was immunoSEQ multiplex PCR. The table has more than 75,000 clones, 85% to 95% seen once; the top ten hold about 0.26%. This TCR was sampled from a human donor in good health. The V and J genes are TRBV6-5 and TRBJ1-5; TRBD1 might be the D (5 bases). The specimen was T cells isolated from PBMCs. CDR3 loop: CASSYSPGDQPQHF. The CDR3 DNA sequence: TGTGCCAGCAGTTACTCGCCGGGGGATCAGCCCCAGCATTTT.